A single sample gave rise to the 27 T cell receptor beta chains below, sequenced in a study of CD4 T cells in relation to SARS-CoV-2 and coronaviruses. Generated by immunoSEQ multiplex PCR, the TCRdb table keeps only in-frame clones and is missing some. The sample yields about 43,000 clones, over 75% seen once. Their recognized antigens are unknown. Sequencing was carried out using naive CD4+ T cells from PBMCs, cultured in vitro. Regarding subset: naive CD4+ T cells isolated by negative enrichment. These receptors were taken from an adult with COVID-19.

V usage is TRBV7-9 and J usage is TRBJ2-7; the D call may be TRBD1 or TRBD2 (5 bases each). The CDR3 loop spans 14 amino acids. Germline loops: CDR1 SEHNR, CDR2 FQNEAQ (reference sequence). Trimming removed 5 bases at V and 5 bases at J, with 16 bases between. The CDR3 is CASSHRDDHHEQYF. The CDR3 nucleotides are TGTGCCAGCAGCCACCGGGACGATCACCACGAGCAGTACTTC.

This chain connects TRBV27 to TRBJ2-1; a weak D match, TRBD2 (6 bases). CDR3 length: 17 residues. Trimming took 0 bases from V and 3 from J, leaving 15 bases between them. Germline V gives CDR1 MNHEY, CDR2 SMNVEV (reference sequence). CDR3 protein: CASSLSPPGEDYNEQFF. The CDR3, as DNA: TGTGCCAGCAGTTTATCGCCGCCCGGGGAGGACTACAATGAGCAGTTCTTC.

The V gene is TRBV24-1, the J gene TRBJ1-4; 8 positions agree with TRBD1. Germline V gene lookup returns CDR1 KGHDR and CDR2 SFDVKD. This CDR3 region has 15 residues. Trimming cost V 0 bases and J 7 bases; bases outside gene matches: 3. CDR3 amino acids: CATSDLHQGAEKLFF. For the CDR3, the DNA is TGTGCCACCAGTGATTTGCACCAGGGGGCTGAAAAACTGTTTTTT.

This chain joins TRBV21-1 and TRBJ2-5. TRBV21-1 is flagged as a pseudogene. This CDR3 has 14 amino acids. CDR3 DNA sequence: TGTGCCAGCAGCACAATTGTTCCAGAGGAGACCCAGTACTTC. Its protein is CASSTIVPEETQYF.

The chain couples TRBV27 to TRBJ2-3; D is ambiguous. The V gene's germline CDR1 is MNHEY and CDR2 SMNVEV (reference sequence). V was trimmed by 7 bases and J by 0 bases, leaving 11 bases between them. The CDR3 extends over 14 amino acids. The CDR3 is CASTPRPSTDTQYF. CDR3 nucleotides: TGTGCCAGCACCCCACGGCCGAGCACAGATACGCAGTATTTT.

V usage is TRBV7-9 and J usage is TRBJ2-7; 9 bases map to TRBD1. The germline V gene has CDR1 SEHNR and CDR2 FQNEAQ (reference sequence). This CDR3 comprises 16 residues. J gave up 5 bases and V 4 bases, and 12 bases lay outside the gene matches. The CDR3 loop is CASSSRGRQGGNEQYF. CDR3 coding DNA: TGTGCCAGCAGCTCCCGAGGACGACAGGGGGGTAACGAGCAGTACTTC.

The rearrangement joins TRBV11-2 to TRBJ2-2, with TRBD2 as a possible D gene (6 bases). The germline CDR1 and CDR2 sequences are SGHAT and FQNNGV. V was pared by 5 bases and J by 1 base, with 8 bases between. This CDR3 comprises 14 residues. The CDR3: CASSPTRNTGELFF. CDR3 bases: TGTGCCAGCAGCCCGACTAGGAACACCGGGGAGCTGTTTTTT.

V gene TRBV30 combines with J gene TRBJ1-4; possible D gene TRBD1, 6 bases. The V end lost 4 bases, the J end lost 2 bases, and 14 bases lay between the germline ends. The germline gives CDR1 GTSNPN, CDR2 SVGIG (reference sequence). The CDR3 has 15 amino acids. CDR3 loop: CAWNRAIGTNEKLFF. CDR3 nucleotides: TGTGCCTGGAACAGGGCCATTGGGACTAATGAAAAACTGTTTTTT.

CDR3 nucleotides: TGTGCCAGCAGCTCCCGACAGGGGAGCTACACCTTC. Protein product: CASSSRQGSYTF. The chain carries TRBV7-2 and TRBJ1-2; TRBD1 matches 8 bases. With V trimmed by 4 bases and J by 9 bases, 4 bases remained unmatched. Germline CDR1 SGHTA, CDR2 FQGNSA. The CDR3 loop spans 12 amino acids.

V gene TRBV4-1 combines with J gene TRBJ1-4; TRBD1 aligns across 10 bases. Trimming at V came to 0 bases and at J to 8 bases, leaving 6 bases not matched to a gene. The germline V gene has CDR1 MGHRA and CDR2 YSYEKL. The CDR3 is 16 residues long. The chain's CDR3 is CASSQDRGQGEEKLFF. CDR3 coding DNA: TGCGCCAGCAGCCAAGATAGAGGACAGGGGGAAGAAAAACTGTTTTTT.

V usage is TRBV27 and J usage is TRBJ2-7, with a tentative D call TRBD2 (6 bases). There are 14 residues in the CDR3. Deletions cut 6 bases from V and 1 base from J, with 13 bases between. Germline CDR1 is MNHEY and CDR2 is SMNVEV (reference sequence). The CDR3 coding sequence is TGTGCCAGCAGCCGAACGGGACTGTCCTACGAGCAGTACTTC. Its protein is CASSRTGLSYEQYF.

This sequence joins TRBV30 and TRBJ1-2; no clear D gene. V gave up 2 bases and J gave up 4 bases, with 17 bases separating them. The germline gives CDR1 GTSNPN, CDR2 SVGIG (reference sequence). The CDR3 covers 15 residues. The CDR3, as DNA: TGTGCCTGGAGTCCGCCGGGCTCGGGGTTCTATGGCTACACCTTC. This encodes CAWSPPGSGFYGYTF. The full variable domain, its missing parts supplied by reference TRBV30 and TRBJ1-2, is SQTIHQWPATLVQPVGSPLSLECTVEGTSNPNLYWYRQAAGRGLQLLFYSVGIGQISSEVPQNLSASRPQDRQFILSSKKLLLSDSGFYLCAWSPPGSGFYGYTFGSGTRLTVV.

This clone was counted only a few times. The chain uses TRBV3-1 (or the pseudogene TRBV3-2) and TRBJ2-7; maybe TRBD2 (5 bases). Trimming stripped 4 bases from V and 7 bases from J, with 14 bases between. In germline, CDR1 is LGHDT, CDR2 YNNKEL (reference sequence). The CDR3 loop spans 13 amino acids. CDR3: CASSPGRDREQYF. The CDR3 nucleotides are TGTGCCAGCAGCCCCGGCCGGGATCGGGAGCAGTACTTC.

The table lists this clone with a count of one. The rearrangement joins TRBV7-2 to TRBJ2-5, with 8 bases aligning to TRBD2. J gave up 5 bases and V 0 bases, and 8 bases lay outside the gene matches. The CDR3 covers 16 residues. Germline values: CDR1 SGHTA, CDR2 FQGNSA. The CDR3 DNA follows: TGTGCCAGCAGCTTAGCGCGGACGGGAGGGCAGGAGACCCAGTACTTC. Its protein product is CASSLARTGGQETQYF.

The rearrangement uses TRBV6-2 or TRBV6-3 and TRBJ2-7; weak D call: TRBD2 (5 bases). The CDR3 has 12 residues. CDR1 and CDR2 (germline): MNHEY, SVGEGT. V dropped 6 bases and J dropped 4 bases, with 10 bases sitting between them. The chain's CDR3 is CASSGLIYEQYF. In nucleotides, the CDR3 is TGTGCCAGCAGCGGACTCATATACGAGCAGTACTTC.

The J gene is TRBJ1-4, the V gene TRBV18, with D hard to call. From germline, CDR1 is KGHSH and CDR2 LQKENI. Trimming stripped 3 bases from V and 1 base from J, with 9 bases between. The CDR3 covers 15 residues. The CDR3 sequence: CASSPDRRTNEKLFF. The CDR3 DNA follows: TGTGCCAGCTCACCGGATCGCAGAACTAATGAAAAACTGTTTTTT.

The V and J genes are TRBV6-5 and TRBJ1-2; possibly TRBD1 for D (5 bases). With 5 bases removed from V and 4 bases from J, the gap between germline ends came to 11 bases. Germline V gene sequence: CDR1 MNHEY, CDR2 SVGAGI. This CDR3 has 13 residues. The CDR3 is CASSPRDGYGYTF. The CDR3 DNA reads TGTGCCAGCAGTCCCCGGGACGGCTATGGCTACACCTTC.

This chain connects TRBV27 to TRBJ2-2; perhaps TRBD1 as D (5 bases). The V end was cut by 1 base, the J end by 2 bases, with 8 bases between. CDR3 length: 15 residues. CDR1 MNHEY and CDR2 SMNVEV come from the germline V gene (reference sequence). The CDR3 DNA reads as TGTGCCAGCAGTTTATTTACAGGCAACACCGGGGAGCTGTTTTTT. Translating it yields CASSLFTGNTGELFF.

J is TRBJ2-1 and V is TRBV9; 13 nucleotides align to TRBD2. Germline V gene sequence: CDR1 SGDLS, CDR2 YYNGEE. This CDR3 has 18 amino acids. Trimming cost V 0 bases and J 6 bases; bases outside gene matches: 9. The CDR3 region is CASSVVPWGLAGFNEQFF. The CDR3 DNA sequence: TGTGCCAGCAGCGTAGTCCCTTGGGGACTAGCGGGGTTCAATGAGCAGTTCTTC.

The chain couples TRBV6-1 to TRBJ1-2; TRBD1 is a possible D gene (6 bases). Deletions cut 3 bases from V and 5 bases from J, with 13 bases between. Germline V gene lookup returns CDR1 MNHNS and CDR2 SASEGT. The CDR3 covers 14 residues. CDR3 region: CASSELQGPYGYTF. CDR3 in DNA: TGTGCCAGCAGTGAGTTACAGGGACCTTATGGCTACACCTTC.

This rearrangement joins TRBV29-1 to TRBJ2-1, with 8 bases matching TRBD2. CDR1 is SQVTM, CDR2 ANQGSEA, per germline. V lost 4 bases, J lost 4 bases, and 6 bases stayed unmatched. This CDR3 is 14 amino acids long. CDR3 protein: CSVGASGSYNEQFF. CDR3 in DNA: TGCAGCGTTGGGGCTAGCGGGTCGTACAATGAGCAGTTCTTC.

V and J are TRBV5-1 and TRBJ1-2; 9 positions agree with TRBD1. The CDR3 is made up of 15 amino acids. V dropped 3 bases and J dropped 5; count of bases not matched to a gene: 8. The germline CDR1 and CDR2 sequences are SGHRS and YFSETQ. The DNA of the CDR3 is TGCGCCAGCAGCTCAACTTACGACAGGGGGTATGGCTACACCTTC. It yields the protein CASSSTYDRGYGYTF.

The V and J genes are TRBV19 and TRBJ1-2; 7 positions match TRBD1. CDR1 is LNHDA, CDR2 SQIVND, per germline (reference sequence). The CDR3 has 13 amino acids. The J segment lost 6 bases and the V segment lost 8 bases, leaving 9 bases of the junction unmatched. The CDR3 region is CASRQGVGHGYTF. The CDR3 nucleotides are TGTGCCAGTCGACAGGGAGTAGGACATGGCTACACCTTC.

The chain links TRBV11-3 to TRBJ2-3; the D is unclear. In germline, CDR1 is SGHNT, CDR2 YENEEA. V was shortened by 0 bases and J by 3 bases, with 7 bases between the two germline ends. The CDR3 extends over 14 amino acids. The CDR3: CASSLEVETDTQYF. The CDR3, as DNA: TGTGCCAGCAGCTTAGAGGTGGAAACAGATACGCAGTATTTT.

The V gene is TRBV28, the J gene TRBJ2-7; TRBD1 agrees at 9 bases. The CDR3 sequence is 14 residues long. The ends lost 5 bases at V and 3 bases at J; junction bases unmatched: 5. The germline CDR1 and CDR2 sequences are MDHEN and SYDVKM. The CDR3 nucleotides are TGTGCCAGCAGTCCCGGGACAGGGCTCTACGAGCAGTACTTC. As protein: CASSPGTGLYEQYF.

CDR3 in amino acids: CASTTGGSGAGELFF. The CDR3 bases are TGTGCCAGCACGACAGGGGGCTCTGGCGCCGGGGAGCTGTTTTTT. V is TRBV6-5 and J is TRBJ2-2, with TRBD1 matching 10 bases. The V segment lost 7 bases and the J segment 6 bases; nucleotides outside the gene matches: 8. The CDR3 covers 15 residues. The germline CDR1 and CDR2 sequences are MNHEY and SVGAGI.

This clone was picked up a small number of times. The chain joins TRBV4-1 to TRBJ1-5; unclear D gene. There are 14 residues in the CDR3. Trimming stripped 2 bases from V and 5 bases from J, with 10 bases between. CDR1 MGHRA and CDR2 YSYEKL come from the germline V gene. The CDR3 loop is CASSQRPGDQPQHF. CDR3 nucleotide sequence: TGCGCCAGCAGCCAAAGGCCGGGAGATCAGCCCCAGCATTTT.